The 21 T cell receptor beta chains given below trace back to one sample, sequenced in a study of cytomegalovirus exposure and HLA in healthy donors (TCRdb year 2017). Library prep was done by the immunoSEQ multiplex PCR assay. This is the immuneACCESS table as TCRdb keeps it, with only in-frame sequences that have V and J called. A part of the clones is gone; compared with another copy, unresolved V genes explain less than half, and the rest is unexplained. For this sample there are 150,000 to 250,000 clones; around 84% appear just once. About an eighth of the sample lies in the top ten. Sequenced material: PBMCs. The receptors derive from a woman aged 25 to 45 in good health and CMV-seropositive.

The chain uses TRBV14 and TRBJ2-5; D perhaps matches TRBD1 (5 bases). The V and J ends lost 8 bases and 4 bases respectively, with 8 bases between them. Germline V CDR1 and CDR2: SGHDN, FVKESK. The CDR3 extends over 11 amino acids. The chain's CDR3 is CASSTGETQYF. The CDR3 DNA reads TGTGCCAGCTCAACAGGAGAGACCCAGTACTTC.

This chain links TRBV5-4 with TRBJ1-2; unclear D gene. Germline values: CDR1 SGHNT, CDR2 YYREEE (reference sequence). V lost 2 bases and J 0 bases, leaving 14 bases between the germline ends. This CDR3 comprises 16 residues. CDR3 protein: CASSLEVRTSNYGYTF. The CDR3, as DNA: TGTGCCAGCAGCTTAGAAGTCAGGACTTCTAACTATGGCTACACCTTC.

The V and J genes are TRBV6-1 and TRBJ1-1; D gene ambiguous. This CDR3 spans 13 amino acids. CDR1 MNHNS and CDR2 SASEGT come from the germline V gene. V was clipped by 4 bases and J by 0 bases, with 6 bases between them. CDR3 in DNA: TGTGCCAGCAGTGCCAACATGAACACTGAAGCTTTCTTT. This encodes CASSANMNTEAFF.

This sequence joins TRBV27 and TRBJ2-7; D is uncertain. V shed 0 bases and J shed 0 bases, with 6 bases lying between them. Per the germline V gene, CDR1 is MNHEY and CDR2 is SMNVEV (reference sequence). CDR3 size: 14 residues. CDR3 sequence: CASSLSTSSYEQYF. In nucleotides, the CDR3 is TGTGCCAGCAGTTTATCTACATCCTCCTACGAGCAGTACTTC.

The rearrangement links TRBV9 to TRBJ1-1, with D maybe TRBD1 (6 bases). Per the germline V gene, CDR1 is SGDLS and CDR2 is YYNGEE. With 0 bases removed from V and 5 bases from J, the gap between germline ends came to 11 bases. This CDR3 is built from 14 residues. The CDR3 loop is CASSVDAGVTEAFF. CDR3 in DNA: TGTGCCAGCAGCGTAGATGCAGGGGTGACTGAAGCTTTCTTT.

CDR3 nucleotides: TGTGCCAGCAGTTATCAGGGGTTGGAGCCCCAGCATTTT. Its translation: CASSYQGLEPQHF. The chain employs TRBV6-6 and TRBJ1-5, with a tentative D call TRBD1 (6 bases). V lost 3 bases to trimming and J lost 8 bases, with 11 bases between them. CDR1 MNHNY and CDR2 SVGAGI come from the germline V gene (reference sequence). CDR3 length: 13 residues.

The rearrangement joins TRBV25-1 to TRBJ2-3, with 7 bases fitting TRBD1. The V gene's germline CDR1 is MGHDK and CDR2 SYGVNS. The J segment lost 4 bases and the V segment lost 4 bases, leaving 5 bases of the junction unmatched. The CDR3 has 14 residues. The CDR3 nucleotides read TGTGCCAGCAGTGCTGAGGGGGCCGCAGATACGCAGTATTTT. This sequence encodes CASSAEGAADTQYF.

The chain is built from TRBV27 and TRBJ1-1; TRBD1 is a possible D gene (5 bases). Trimming pared 6 bases from V and 0 bases from J, leaving 8 bases between. The CDR3 is 13 residues long. CDR1 MNHEY and CDR2 SMNVEV come from the germline V gene (reference sequence). The CDR3, as DNA: TGTGCCAGCAGGTGGGACTTGAACACTGAAGCTTTCTTT. Its translation is CASRWDLNTEAFF.

The chain joins TRBV5-1 to TRBJ2-1; 9 bases map to TRBD1. Trimming took 3 bases from V and 5 from J; bases not matched to a gene: 6. CDR1 is SGHRS, CDR2 YFSETQ, per germline. The CDR3 covers 15 residues. CDR3 sequence reads: CASSSRQGVNNEQFF. CDR3 nucleotide sequence: TGCGCCAGCAGCTCTAGACAGGGGGTTAACAATGAGCAGTTCTTC.

Many counts were recorded for this clone. CDR3 in amino acids: CASSFGREAGELFF. CDR3 DNA sequence: TGTGCCAGCAGTTTTGGGAGGGAGGCCGGGGAGCTGTTTTTT. J is TRBJ2-2 and V is TRBV28; 7 bases line up with TRBD2. With 3 bases clipped from V and 6 bases from J, the junction kept 4 bases outside the gene matches. The germline V gene has CDR1 MDHEN and CDR2 SYDVKM. The length of the CDR3 is 14 residues.

The chain employs TRBV9 and TRBJ2-7, with D unresolved. Germline assignment: CDR1 SGDLS and CDR2 YYNGEE. The V end lost 0 bases, the J end lost 2 bases, and 9 bases lay between the germline ends. The CDR3 has 14 amino acids. The chain's CDR3 is CASSVGPGPYEQYF. CDR3 DNA sequence: TGTGCCAGCAGCGTAGGTCCAGGCCCCTACGAGCAGTACTTC.

The genes are TRBV6-5 and TRBJ2-2; D gene ambiguous. The ends were cut back, 7 bases at V and 6 bases at J, with 15 bases in the middle. The germline V gene has CDR1 MNHEY and CDR2 SVGAGI. This CDR3 is 14 amino acids long. The CDR3 loop reads CASKPRIVPGELFF. DNA for the CDR3: TGTGCCAGCAAGCCTAGGATCGTCCCCGGGGAGCTGTTTTTT.

This clone has more than one count but fewer than ten. The CDR3 sequence is CASSLMGRAGYTF. As DNA, the CDR3 is TGTGCCAGCAGTTTAATGGGGAGGGCTGGGTACACCTTC. The rearrangement links TRBV6-5 to TRBJ1-2; D is undetermined. Germline values: CDR1 MNHEY, CDR2 SVGAGI. The V gene lost 4 bases and the J gene lost 11 bases, with 17 bases spanning the gap. The CDR3 has 13 amino acids.

Concerning this clone: The junction does not match germline at one end; this may be a read error. The rearrangement links TRBV10-2 to TRBJ2-2; 9 bases line up with TRBD1. CDR1 WSHSY and CDR2 SAAADI come from the germline V gene. The CDR3 is 14 residues long. In DNA form, the CDR3 reads TGCGCCACCAGTAACAGGGGGCGTACCGGGGAGCTGTTTTTT. The encoded protein is CATSNRGRTGELFF.

This chain links TRBV19 with TRBJ2-1; possibly TRBD2 for D (7 bases). The CDR3 sequence is 12 residues long. From germline, CDR1 is LNHDA and CDR2 SQIVND (reference sequence). V shed 6 bases and J shed 9 bases, with 12 bases lying between them. In DNA form, the CDR3 reads TGTGCCAGTAGGTCGGGGGGCGCTGAGCAGTTCTTC. Translating gives CASRSGGAEQFF.

CDR3 in DNA: TGCAGTGCTAGGATCGGGCAGCCCCAGCATTTT. The encoded protein is CSARIGQPQHF. The rearrangement uses TRBV20-1 and TRBJ1-5; no reliable D call. Per germline, CDR1 DFQATT and CDR2 SNEGSKA (reference sequence). V gave up 3 bases and J gave up 7 bases, with 7 bases separating them. The CDR3 length is 11 residues.

This chain links TRBV28 with TRBJ1-1; D gene uncertain. V shed 8 bases and J shed 0 bases, with 13 bases lying between them. The CDR3 has 14 residues. Germline V gives CDR1 MDHEN, CDR2 SYDVKM. In nucleotides, the CDR3 is TGTGCCAGCGGATTGACAATTCTGAACACTGAAGCTTTCTTT. The encoded protein is CASGLTILNTEAFF. Supplemented by reference TRBV28 and TRBJ1-1, the full variable domain reads DVKVTQSSRYLVKRTGEKVFLECVQDMDHENMFWYRQDPGLGLRLIYFSYDVKMKEKGDIPEGYSVSREKKERFSLILESASTNQTSMYLCASGLTILNTEAFFGQGTRLTVV.

The V gene is TRBV5-1, the J gene TRBJ1-2, with TRBD1 as a possible D gene (5 bases). The CDR3 runs 15 residues. Trimming took off 4 bases at V and 3 bases at J, with 16 bases between the two ends. Germline loops: CDR1 SGHRS, CDR2 YFSETQ. The CDR3 nucleotides read TGCGCCAGCAGCGCCGCGGGGCAGGAGTACTATGGCTACACCTTC. Its protein is CASSAAGQEYYGYTF.

V gene TRBV18 combines with J gene TRBJ1-2; no firm D call. The CDR3 is 15 residues long. The V end lost 2 bases, the J end lost 5 bases, and 15 bases lay between the germline ends. Germline CDR1 reads KGHSH; CDR2 reads LQKENI. The CDR3 is CASSPSLADSYGYTF. The CDR3, as DNA: TGTGCCAGCTCACCAAGTCTAGCGGACTCATATGGCTACACCTTC.

This rearrangement joins TRBV18 to TRBJ2-1; D is unclear. The CDR3 extends over 12 amino acids. V gave up 8 bases and J gave up 9 bases, with 14 bases separating them. CDR1 is KGHSH and CDR2 is LQKENI in the germline V gene. CDR3 bases: TGTGCCAGCACCTCGAGCTACGGTGAGCAGTTCTTC. Its protein is CASTSSYGEQFF.

This chain uses TRBV27 with TRBJ2-7, with 7 nucleotides matching TRBD2. The CDR3 loop spans 14 amino acids. Germline CDR1 is MNHEY and CDR2 is SMNVEV (reference sequence). Trimming cost V 8 bases and J 3 bases; bases outside gene matches: 10. Here the CDR3 DNA reads TGTGCCAGCGGGGGGGACTCACTTGACTACGAGCAGTACTTC. As protein: CASGGDSLDYEQYF.